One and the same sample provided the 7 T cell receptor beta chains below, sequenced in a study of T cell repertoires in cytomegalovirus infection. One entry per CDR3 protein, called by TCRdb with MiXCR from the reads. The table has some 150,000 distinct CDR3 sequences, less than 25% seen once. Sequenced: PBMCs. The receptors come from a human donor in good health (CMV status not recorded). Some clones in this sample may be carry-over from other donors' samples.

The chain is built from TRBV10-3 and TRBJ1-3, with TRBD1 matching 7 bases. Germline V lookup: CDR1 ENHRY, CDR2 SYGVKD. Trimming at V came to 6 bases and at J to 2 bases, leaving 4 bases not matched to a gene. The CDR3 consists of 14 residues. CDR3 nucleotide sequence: TGTGCCATCAGCCCGGACAGGCCTGGAAACACCATATATTTT. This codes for CAISPDRPGNTIYF.

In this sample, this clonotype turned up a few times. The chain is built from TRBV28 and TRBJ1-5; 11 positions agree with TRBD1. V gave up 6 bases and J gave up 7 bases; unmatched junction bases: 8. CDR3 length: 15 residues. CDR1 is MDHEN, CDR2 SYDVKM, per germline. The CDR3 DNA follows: TGTGCCAGCAGAGACCCGGGACAGGGGGAGCAGCCCCAGCATTTT. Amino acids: CASRDPGQGEQPQHF.

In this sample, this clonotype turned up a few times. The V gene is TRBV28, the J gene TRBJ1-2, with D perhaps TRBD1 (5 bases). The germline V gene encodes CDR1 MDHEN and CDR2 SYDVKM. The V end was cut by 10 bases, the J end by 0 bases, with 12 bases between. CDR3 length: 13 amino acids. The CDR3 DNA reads TGTGCCACCGGCAGGGTAGCTAACTATGGCTACACCTTC. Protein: CATGRVANYGYTF.

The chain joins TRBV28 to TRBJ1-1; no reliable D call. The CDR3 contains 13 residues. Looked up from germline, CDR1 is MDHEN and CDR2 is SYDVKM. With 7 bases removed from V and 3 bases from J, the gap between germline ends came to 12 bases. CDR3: CASTRYSYTEAFF. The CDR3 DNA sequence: TGTGCCAGCACCCGTTACAGTTACACTGAAGCTTTCTTT.

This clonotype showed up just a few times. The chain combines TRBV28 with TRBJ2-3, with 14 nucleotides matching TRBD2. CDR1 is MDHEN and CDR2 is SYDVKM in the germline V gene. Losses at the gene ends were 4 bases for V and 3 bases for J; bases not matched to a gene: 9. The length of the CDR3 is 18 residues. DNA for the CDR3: TGTGCCAGCAGTTCCTCCTTGGGGACTAGCGGGAGTACAGATACGCAGTATTTT. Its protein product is CASSSSLGTSGSTDTQYF.

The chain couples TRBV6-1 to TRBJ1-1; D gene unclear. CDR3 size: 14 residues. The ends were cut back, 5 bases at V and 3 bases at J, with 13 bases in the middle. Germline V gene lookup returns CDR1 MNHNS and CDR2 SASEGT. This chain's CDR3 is CASSTVPWDTEAFF. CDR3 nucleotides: TGTGCCAGCAGTACAGTCCCTTGGGACACTGAAGCTTTCTTT.

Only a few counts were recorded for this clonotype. Written as DNA, the CDR3 is TGTGCCAGCAGCCAAGAGATCGCGGGGCCAGATACGCAGTATTTT. This gives the protein CASSQEIAGPDTQYF. J is TRBJ2-3 and V is TRBV14; a possible D gene is TRBD2 (6 bases). Germline assignment: CDR1 SGHDN and CDR2 FVKESK. The V end lost 0 bases, the J end lost 4 bases, and 11 bases lay between the germline ends. This CDR3 is built from 15 residues.